This T cell receptor beta chain was documented in a study of blood T cell repertoires in COVID-19. This clone was counted once. Between the trimmed V and J ends, which lost 6 bases and 3 bases, there was a span of 8 bases. This CDR3 is 13 amino acids long. Germline V gene data show CDR1 as SGHVS and CDR2 as FQNEAQ. Generated by immunoSEQ multiplex PCR, the TCRdb table keeps only in-frame clones and is missing some. This sample yields roughly 320,000 clones, of which around 86% are seen a single time; over 1% belongs to the top ten. Sequencing was done on a sample of peripheral blood. The TCR was taken from a man aged 70 or older with acute or convalescent COVID-19. The genes are TRBV7-8 and TRBJ2-2, with D possibly matching TRBD1 (5 bases). The CDR3 loop is CASSSGYTGELFF. The CDR3 coding sequence is TGTGCCAGCAGTTCAGGGTACACCGGGGAGCTGTTTTTT.